This TCR beta chain was observed in a study of OX40 agonist ivuxolimab in advanced cancers. The CDR3 runs to 16 residues. Study-wide results and limits: Among expanded peripheral T cells, antigen specificity went undetermined. Low clonal expansion, among the lowest seen, marked partial responders at 0.1-3.0 mg/kg. Some patients without response likewise showed low normalized clonal expansion.

As to this clone: The target antigen is unknown.

Sequencing used immunoSEQ multiplex PCR; TCRdb keeps in-frame clones, though not all of them. The repertoire holds about 73,000 clones, 80% to 90% seen once, with 2% to 2.5% in the top ten. The source material was CD4+ or CD8+ T cells sorted from blood, sampled in a trial of the OX40 agonist ivuxolimab. V gene TRBV21-1 combines with J gene TRBJ2-5; the D segment call TRBD1 is taken from the table without a DNA check. TRBV21-1 is termed a pseudogene. This TCR derives from an adult with an advanced solid tumor such as melanoma, head and neck, liver or kidney cancer. CDR3 nucleotides: TGTGCCAGCAGCAACGGTAGGCAGACCCAGGAAGAGACCCAGTACTTC. It encodes CASSNGRQTQEETQYF.